The 18 T cell receptor beta chains below all came from one sample that was sequenced in a study of blood T cell repertoires in COVID-19. Repertoires were generated with immunoSEQ multiplex PCR, while TCRdb's copy carries only in-frame clones and drops some. The sample contains under 250,000 clones, about 86% of which appear only once. Sequences were obtained from peripheral blood. The source is a woman aged 60 to 75 with acute or convalescent COVID-19.

The chain recombines TRBV25-1 with TRBJ2-5, with TRBD2 matching 7 bases. The CDR3 spans 15 residues. CDR1 is MGHDK, CDR2 SYGVNS, per germline. The V and J ends lost 6 bases and 5 bases, in that order; junction bases with no gene match: 12. The CDR3 loop is CASSDLSRGDETQYF. CDR3 nucleotide sequence: TGTGCCAGCAGCGACCTCTCCCGGGGGGATGAGACCCAGTACTTC. The full variable domain, completed using reference TRBV25-1 and TRBJ2-5, is EADIYQTPRYLVIGTGKKITLECSQTMGHDKMYWYQQDPGMELHLIHYSYGVNSTEKGDLSSESTVSRIRTEHFPLTLESARPSHTSQYLCASSDLSRGDETQYFGPGTRLLVL.

This clone came up once. Other DNA sequences in this sample translate to the same CDR3. Here the CDR3 reads CASSWGQGSTDTQYF. As DNA, the CDR3 is TGCGCCAGCAGCTGGGGACAGGGGAGCACAGATACGCAGTATTTT. V gene TRBV5-1 combines with J gene TRBJ2-3, with TRBD1 identical over 10 bases. The CDR3 loop spans 15 amino acids. Per the germline V gene, CDR1 is SGHRS and CDR2 is YFSETQ. Unmatched junction bases numbered 1, after V lost 3 bases and J lost 0 bases.

This clone was observed a handful of times. This chain links TRBV7-2 with TRBJ2-7; 9 positions agree with TRBD1. Per germline, CDR1 SGHTA and CDR2 FQGNSA. Germline trimming cut 7 bases from V and 1 base from J; bases unmatched to any gene: 8. The CDR3 contains 15 residues. The CDR3 is CASTSVGTGSYEQYF. CDR3 in DNA: TGTGCCAGCACCTCTGTGGGGACAGGGTCCTACGAGCAGTACTTC.

The chain uses TRBV5-1 and TRBJ1-1; D possibly corresponds to TRBD1 (5 bases). Germline V CDR1 and CDR2: SGHRS, YFSETQ. CDR3 length: 15 amino acids. V was cut by 4 bases and J by 1 base, with 14 bases left in between. The CDR3 DNA reads as TGCGCCAGCAGCCCACGGGGGGGATCGAACACTGAAGCTTTCTTT. Protein sequence: CASSPRGGSNTEAFF.

The rearrangement joins TRBV5-5 to TRBJ2-2; 8 bases match TRBD2. Per germline, CDR1 SGHKS and CDR2 YYEKEE (reference sequence). The J segment lost 0 bases and the V segment lost 6 bases, leaving 16 bases of the junction unmatched. CDR3 length: 19 residues. In DNA, the CDR3 is TGTGCCAGCACCGCTCTGTGGTCGCGGGGGGCGTCGAACACCGGGGAGCTGTTTTTT. Translated: CASTALWSRGASNTGELFF.

The chain combines TRBV11-2 with TRBJ2-7; 8 bases align to TRBD1. The V gene end was trimmed by 3 bases and the J gene end by 5 bases; junction bases not matched to a gene: 6. The CDR3 sequence is 14 residues long. CDR1 and CDR2 from the germline V gene are SGHAT and FQNNGV. The CDR3 sequence is CASSFRQGRHEQYF. CDR3 in DNA: TGTGCCAGCAGCTTTAGACAGGGGAGGCACGAGCAGTACTTC.

This sequence joins TRBV5-1 and TRBJ2-7; D gene uncertain. The CDR3 runs to 15 residues. The V end was cut by 1 base, the J end by 2 bases, with 13 bases between. Germline loops: CDR1 SGHRS, CDR2 YFSETQ. CDR3 residues: CASSLFPSSAYEQYF. CDR3 DNA: TGCGCCAGCAGCTTGTTCCCATCCAGCGCCTACGAGCAGTACTTC.

The chain employs TRBV3-1 (or the pseudogene TRBV3-2) and TRBJ1-1, with 10 bases aligning to TRBD1. Unmatched junction bases numbered 6, after V lost 4 bases and J lost 7 bases. Germline values: CDR1 LGHDT, CDR2 YNNKEL (reference sequence). This CDR3 has 14 residues. The DNA of the CDR3 is TGTGCCAGCAGCCTGGGACAGGGGACTTTTGAAGCTTTCTTT. Protein product: CASSLGQGTFEAFF.

V gene TRBV21-1 combines with J gene TRBJ2-7; the D call TRBD1 from the table was never checked on the DNA. TRBV21-1 counts as a pseudogene. The CDR3 runs to 18 residues. The CDR3 DNA reads TGTGCCAGCAATTTGTCGATTGGGGACAGGGGGCTTAAGGACGAGCAGTACTTC. It yields the protein CASNLSIGDRGLKDEQYF.

Details on this clone: The junction departs from the called germline gene at one end, perhaps through a read error. The chain recombines TRBV5-1 with TRBJ1-5; the D is unclear. This CDR3 is built from 15 residues. CDR1 and CDR2 (germline): SGHRS, YFSETQ. The DNA for the CDR3 is TGCGCCAGCAGGATGGGGTGGGGTAGCGATCAGCCCCAGCATTTT. Translating gives CASRMGWGSDQPQHF.

The chain joins TRBV19 to TRBJ2-1; 8 bases fit TRBD2. Germline-derived CDR1 and CDR2 are LNHDA and SQIVND (reference sequence). The J segment lost 8 bases and the V segment lost 3 bases, leaving 9 bases of the junction unmatched. There are 15 residues in the CDR3. The CDR3 sequence: CASSIRAGGYDEQFF. CDR3 DNA: TGTGCCAGTAGTATCCGTGCGGGGGGTTACGATGAGCAGTTCTTC. Supplemented by reference TRBV19 and TRBJ2-1, the full variable domain reads DGGITQSPKYLFRKEGQNVTLSCEQNLNHDAMYWYRQDPGQGLRLIYYSQIVNDFQKGDIAEGYSVSREKKESFPLTVTSAQKNPTAFYLCASSIRAGGYDEQFFGPGTRLTVL.

In its sample, this clone was seen a few times. The genes are TRBV6-2 or TRBV6-3 and TRBJ1-1; 9 nucleotides agree with TRBD1. CDR3 length equals 16 residues. Germline V gene data show CDR1 as MNHEY and CDR2 as SVGEGT. The J segment lost 5 bases and the V segment lost 5 bases, leaving 12 bases of the junction unmatched. This CDR3 is CASSTLGQGLRTEAFF. For the CDR3, the DNA is TGTGCCAGCAGTACTTTGGGACAGGGACTGCGAACTGAAGCTTTCTTT.

This rearrangement joins TRBV5-1 to TRBJ2-3, with D perhaps TRBD1 (5 bases). Germline V gives CDR1 SGHRS, CDR2 YFSETQ. The CDR3 extends over 14 amino acids. Trimming stripped 0 bases from V and 2 bases from J, with 7 bases between. The CDR3 loop is CASSLAGITDTQYF. CDR3 DNA: TGCGCCAGCAGCTTGGCAGGGATCACAGATACGCAGTATTTT.

This clone is medium-sized (0.01 to 0.1%) in the sample. The chain couples TRBV6-1 to TRBJ1-5; D ambiguous. Trimming shortened V by 1 base and J by 1 base, and 11 bases separated the two germline ends. CDR3 length: 16 amino acids. In germline, CDR1 is MNHNS, CDR2 SASEGT. CDR3 coding DNA: TGTGCCAGCAGTGAAGTTGGCTGGAGGAGCAATCAGCCCCAGCATTTT. This gives the protein CASSEVGWRSNQPQHF.

The sample holds a few counts of this clone. The chain joins TRBV30 to TRBJ1-1; TRBD1 is a possible D gene (6 bases). V was trimmed by 0 bases and J by 8 bases, leaving 16 bases between them. CDR1 and CDR2 (germline): GTSNPN, SVGIG (reference sequence). CDR3 length: 14 residues. CDR3 sequence: CAWSVSSDRHEAFF. The DNA for the CDR3 is TGTGCCTGGAGTGTATCCTCAGACAGGCACGAAGCTTTCTTT.

On this clone: This specimen includes other DNA sequences encoding the same CDR3. In nucleotides, the CDR3 is TGTGCCAGCAGCTTAGACAGGGTGAACACTGAAGCTTTCTTT. Translating it yields CASSLDRVNTEAFF. V is TRBV13 and J is TRBJ1-1, with D tentatively TRBD1 (6 bases). With 1 base removed from V and 0 bases from J, the gap between germline ends came to 6 bases. This CDR3 comprises 14 residues. CDR1 PRHDT and CDR2 FYEKMQ come from the germline V gene (reference sequence).

This chain connects TRBV5-6 to TRBJ2-7, with TRBD1 identical over 7 bases. CDR3 size: 17 residues. Germline CDR1 is SGHDT and CDR2 is YYEEEE. The V segment lost 0 bases and the J segment 0 bases; nucleotides outside the gene matches: 9. CDR3 nucleotides: TGTGCCAGCAGCTTGGGGTACCAGACAGGGAGCTCCTACGAGCAGTACTTC. This codes for CASSLGYQTGSSYEQYF.

This chain joins TRBV7-3 and TRBJ1-1, with D maybe TRBD1 (6 bases). V gave up 2 bases and J gave up 1 base, with 8 bases separating them. The CDR3 extends over 14 amino acids. Germline V gene lookup returns CDR1 SGHTA and CDR2 FQGTGA. The DNA for the CDR3 is TGTGCCAGCAGCTTAGAAGGGGGGAACACTGAAGCTTTCTTT. This codes for CASSLEGGNTEAFF.